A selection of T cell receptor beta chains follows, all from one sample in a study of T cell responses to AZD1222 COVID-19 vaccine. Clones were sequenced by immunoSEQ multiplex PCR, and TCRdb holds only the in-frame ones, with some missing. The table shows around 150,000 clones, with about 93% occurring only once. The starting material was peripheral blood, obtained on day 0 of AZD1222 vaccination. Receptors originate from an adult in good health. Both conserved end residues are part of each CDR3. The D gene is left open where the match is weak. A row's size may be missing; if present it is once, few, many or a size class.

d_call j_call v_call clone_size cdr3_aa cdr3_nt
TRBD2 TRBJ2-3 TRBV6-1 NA CASSESGGAPDTQYF TGTGCCAGCAGTGAGAGCGGGGGGGCCCCCGATACGCAGTATTTT
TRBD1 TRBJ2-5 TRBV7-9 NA CASRRTGPQETQYF TGTGCCAGCAGAAGGACAGGCCCCCAAGAGACCCAGTACTTC
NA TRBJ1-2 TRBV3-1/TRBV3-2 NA CASSQGDYGYTF TGTGCCAGCAGCCAGGGGGACTATGGCTACACCTTC
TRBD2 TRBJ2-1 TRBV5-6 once CASSPGTSVFEQFF TGTGCCAGCAGCCCCGGGACTAGCGTATTTGAGCAGTTCTTC
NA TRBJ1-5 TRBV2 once CASSEQGAYSNQPQHF TGTGCCAGCAGTGAACAAGGGGCCTATAGCAATCAGCCCCAGCATTTT
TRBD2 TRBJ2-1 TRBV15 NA CATSSPLSGRGNEQFF TGTGCCACCAGCAGCCCCCTTAGCGGGCGGGGGAATGAGCAGTTCTTC
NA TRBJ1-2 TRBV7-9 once CASSLAGAGPGYTF TGTGCCAGCAGCTTAGCGGGGGCAGGACCTGGCTACACCTTC
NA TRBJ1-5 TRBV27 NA CASRLRPGNQPQHF TGTGCCAGCCGACTGCGTCCCGGCAATCAGCCCCAGCATTTT
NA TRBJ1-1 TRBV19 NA CASSIDPASNTEAFF TGTGCCAGTAGTATAGATCCCGCCTCTAACACTGAAGCTTTCTTT
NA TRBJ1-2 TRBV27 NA CASSYGYTF TGTGCCAGCAGTTACGGCTACACCTTC
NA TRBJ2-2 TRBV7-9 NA CASRLNSGNTGELFF TGTGCCAGCAGGTTAAACTCTGGGAACACCGGGGAGCTGTTTTTT
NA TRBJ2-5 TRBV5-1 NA CASSLEGGQETQYF TGCGCCAGCAGCTTGGAGGGGGGCCAAGAGACCCAGTACTTC
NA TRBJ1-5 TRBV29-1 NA CSVGGLDRTPGSNQPQHF TGCAGCGTGGGGGGATTGGACAGAACGCCGGGTAGCAATCAGCCCCAGCATTTT
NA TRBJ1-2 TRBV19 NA CASSIYSRDLSYGYTF TGTGCCAGTAGTATATACTCCCGGGACCTCTCCTATGGCTACACCTTC
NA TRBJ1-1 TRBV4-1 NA CASSQEDRINTEAFF TGCGCCAGCAGCCAAGAGGACAGAATAAACACTGAAGCTTTCTTT
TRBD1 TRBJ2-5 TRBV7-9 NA CASSSDRAWETQYF TGTGCCAGCAGTTCCGACAGGGCCTGGGAGACCCAGTACTTC
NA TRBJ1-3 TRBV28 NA CASNPLTGYSGNTIYF TGTGCCAGCAACCCCCTCACCGGGTACTCTGGAAACACCATATATTTT
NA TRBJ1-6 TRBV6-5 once CASRAQGLSPSPLHF TGTGCCAGCAGGGCACAGGGCTTATCTCCTTCACCCCTCCACTTT
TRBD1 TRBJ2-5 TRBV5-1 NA CASSGQGQGFETQYF TGCGCCAGCAGTGGCCAGGGACAGGGGTTCGAGACCCAGTACTTC
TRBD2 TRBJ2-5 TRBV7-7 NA CASSSIQRGQETQYF TGTGCCAGCAGCTCAATTCAGCGGGGTCAAGAGACCCAGTACTTC
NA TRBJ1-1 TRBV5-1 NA CASKLVTQLNTEAFF TGCGCCAGCAAGTTAGTGACGCAGCTGAACACTGAAGCTTTCTTT
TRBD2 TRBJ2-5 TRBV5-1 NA CASSSGLAGVQETQYF TGCGCCAGCAGCTCGGGACTAGCGGGGGTCCAAGAGACCCAGTACTTC
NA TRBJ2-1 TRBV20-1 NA CSAREPEQFF TGCAGTGCTAGAGAACCAGAGCAGTTCTTC
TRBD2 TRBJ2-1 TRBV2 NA CASSKTSGTLTEQFF TGTGCCAGCAGTAAGACTAGCGGGACCCTCACTGAGCAGTTCTTC
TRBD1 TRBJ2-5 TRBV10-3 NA CASRQGAGETQYF TGTGCCTCACGACAGGGGGCGGGAGAGACCCAGTACTTC
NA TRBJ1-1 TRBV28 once CASSLLGQPYEAFF TGTGCCAGCAGTTTATTAGGACAGCCGTATGAAGCTTTCTTT
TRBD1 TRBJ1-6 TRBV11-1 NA CASSLQGAHSPLHF TGTGCCAGCAGTCTCCAGGGGGCACATTCACCCCTCCACTTT
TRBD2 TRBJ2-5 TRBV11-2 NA CASSPLLRGVETQYF TGTGCCAGCAGCCCTCTCTTGCGGGGGGTGGAGACCCAGTACTTC
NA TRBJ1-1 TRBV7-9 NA CASSFLFATEAFF TGTGCCAGCAGCTTTTTATTCGCCACTGAAGCTTTCTTT
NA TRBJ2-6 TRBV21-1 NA CASSPRDRGPNYHSGANVLTF TGTGCCAGCAGCCCCCGGGACAGGGGCCCTAATTACCACTCTGGGGCCAACGTCCTGACTTTC
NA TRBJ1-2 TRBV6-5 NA CASSSTRVGGYGYTF TGTGCCAGCAGTTCCACCCGCGTGGGCGGCTATGGCTACACCTTC
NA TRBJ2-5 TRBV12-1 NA CASTSSGGEETQYF TGTGCCAGCACGAGTAGCGGGGGGGAGGAGACCCAGTACTTC